Following are 13 T cell receptor beta chains from one sample sequenced in a study of blood T cells in healthy people across ages. The authors ran a second PCR of 7 to 11 cycles using a sample-barcoded 5' primer and a J-beta primer mix. TCRdb independently ran MiXCR on the 5' RACE reads; one entry per CDR3 protein. The sample shows 550,000 to 700,000 distinct CDR3 sequences, approximately 25% of them seen only once. Sequenced input: blood. These receptor sequences come from a woman between 65 and 79 years old in good health.

The gene calls are TRBV5-1 and TRBJ2-5, with a tentative D call TRBD2 (6 bases). Germline CDR1 and CDR2: SGHRS and YFSETQ. V was trimmed by 0 bases and J by 11 bases, leaving 20 bases between them. This CDR3 has 15 residues. In DNA form, the CDR3 reads TGCGCCAGCAGCTTGGTCTCTCTAGCGCAAGGAGAGCAGTACTTC. It yields the protein CASSLVSLAQGEQYF.

The chain recombines TRBV9 with TRBJ1-2; 9 bases are a match to TRBD1. After removal of 4 bases from V and 2 bases from J, the junction contained 6 bases not matched to a gene. The germline V gene has CDR1 SGDLS and CDR2 YYNGEE. There are 15 residues in the CDR3. CDR3 nucleotide sequence: TGTGCCAGCAGCATGACCGGGACAGGGAACTATGGCTACACCTTC. It yields the protein CASSMTGTGNYGYTF.

V is TRBV11-2 and J is TRBJ2-1; D not resolved. This CDR3 has 17 residues. V lost 0 bases and J lost 0, with 12 bases in between. Germline V gene lookup returns CDR1 SGHAT and CDR2 FQNNGV. The CDR3 spells CASSLDSGGTSYNEQFF. In nucleotides, the CDR3 is TGTGCCAGCAGCTTAGATTCGGGCGGTACCTCCTACAATGAGCAGTTCTTC.

The V gene is TRBV11-2, the J gene TRBJ1-4, with unresolved D. CDR3 length: 13 amino acids. Germline V gene lookup returns CDR1 SGHAT and CDR2 FQNNGV. Deletions cut 4 bases from V and 10 bases from J, with 13 bases between. CDR3 sequence reads: CASSSESPAKLFF. CDR3 DNA sequence: TGTGCCAGCAGCTCGGAGTCCCCTGCAAAACTGTTTTTT.

This chain links TRBV7-2 with TRBJ2-1; the D is unclear. The V gene's germline CDR1 is SGHTA and CDR2 FQGNSA. This CDR3 contains 14 residues. Trimming removed 5 bases at V and 6 bases at J, with 14 bases between. The CDR3 region is CASSLRRAGNEQFF. In DNA form, the CDR3 reads TGTGCCAGCAGCCTGCGAAGGGCCGGCAATGAGCAGTTCTTC.

The chain combines TRBV4-3 with TRBJ2-5; TRBD1 matches 10 bases. The CDR3 loop spans 15 amino acids. After removal of 4 bases from V and 4 bases from J, the junction contained 6 bases not matched to a gene. Germline CDR1 and CDR2: LGHNA and YSLEER. This chain's CDR3 is CASSRGTGEGETQYF. In nucleotides, the CDR3 is TGCGCCAGCAGCCGCGGGACAGGGGAAGGAGAGACCCAGTACTTC.

In regard to this clonotype: A much more abundant neighbour one base away suggests this may be a read error. The chain carries TRBV6-1 and TRBJ1-4; no clear D. Trimming stripped 6 bases from V and 7 bases from J, with 18 bases between. Germline V CDR1 and CDR2: MNHNS, SASEGT. The CDR3 loop spans 15 amino acids. CDR3 sequence reads: CASSGRHTRGEKLFF. DNA of the CDR3: TGTGCCAGCAGCGGACGCCACACCCGTGGTGAAAAACTGTTTTTT.

This sequence joins TRBV10-3 and TRBJ2-5, with D perhaps TRBD2 (6 bases). The CDR3 length is 12 residues. Germline V CDR1 and CDR2: ENHRY, SYGVKD. The CDR3 DNA reads as TGTGGGCTGCGTCCAACTAGCGAGACCCAGTACTTC. Amino acid sequence: CGLRPTSETQYF.

This clonotype was recorded a few times. The chain carries TRBV2 and TRBJ1-2; D is perhaps TRBD1 (5 bases). V shed 3 bases and J shed 2 bases, with 10 bases lying between them. The CDR3 is made up of 14 amino acids. Germline lookup yields CDR1 SNHLY and CDR2 FYNNEI. CDR3 coding DNA: TGTGCCAGCAGTGAGGACAAGGTAAACTATGGCTACACCTTC. This sequence encodes CASSEDKVNYGYTF. Based on the CDR3 plus reference TRBV2 and TRBJ1-2, the full variable domain is EPEVTQTPSHQVTQMGQEVILRCVPISNHLYFYWYRQILGQKVEFLVSFYNNEISEKSEIFDDQFSVERPDGSNFTLKIRSTKLEDSAMYFCASSEDKVNYGYTFGSGTRLTVV.

This clonotype was recorded many times. The V and J genes are TRBV3-1 and TRBJ1-4, with 7 bases matching TRBD1. CDR3 size: 13 residues. Germline assignment: CDR1 LGHDT and CDR2 YNNKEL (reference sequence). Germline trimming cut 8 bases from V and 6 bases from J; bases unmatched to any gene: 6. CDR3: CASGGGIDEKLFF. The CDR3 nucleotides are TGTGCCAGCGGAGGGGGCATCGATGAAAAACTGTTTTTT.

There are a few counts of this clonotype. V usage is TRBV7-2 and J usage is TRBJ2-5; no reliable D call. The DNA end favors TRBJ2-1, so the J call may be wrong. CDR3 size: 15 residues. CDR1 and CDR2 (germline): SGHTA, FQGNSA. The CDR3 protein is CASSLAMDLYNEQFF. CDR3 DNA sequence: TGTGCCAGCAGCTTAGCGATGGACCTATACAATGAGCAGTTCTTC.

The chain links TRBV25-1 to TRBJ2-5, with 8 bases identical to TRBD2. Germline V gene data show CDR1 as MGHDK and CDR2 as SYGVNS. This CDR3 is built from 15 residues. V lost 5 bases and J lost 3; bases outside the gene matches: 8. CDR3 region: CASSPGGNRKETQYF. CDR3 in DNA: TGTGCCAGCAGTCCGGGGGGGAATAGAAAAGAGACCCAGTACTTC. The full variable domain, rest sourced from reference TRBV25-1 and TRBJ2-5, is EADIYQTPRYLVIGTGKKITLECSQTMGHDKMYWYQQDPGMELHLIHYSYGVNSTEKGDLSSESTVSRIRTEHFPLTLESARPSHTSQYLCASSPGGNRKETQYFGPGTRLLVL.

CDR3 amino acids: CSASTGNTDTQYF. As DNA, the CDR3 is TGCAGTGCTAGTACAGGGAACACAGATACGCAGTATTTT. The chain uses TRBV20-1 and TRBJ2-3; D is possibly TRBD1 (6 bases). Trimming cost V 3 bases and J 2 bases, with 9 bases left between them. The CDR3 has 13 residues. CDR1 DFQATT and CDR2 SNEGSKA come from the germline V gene (reference sequence).